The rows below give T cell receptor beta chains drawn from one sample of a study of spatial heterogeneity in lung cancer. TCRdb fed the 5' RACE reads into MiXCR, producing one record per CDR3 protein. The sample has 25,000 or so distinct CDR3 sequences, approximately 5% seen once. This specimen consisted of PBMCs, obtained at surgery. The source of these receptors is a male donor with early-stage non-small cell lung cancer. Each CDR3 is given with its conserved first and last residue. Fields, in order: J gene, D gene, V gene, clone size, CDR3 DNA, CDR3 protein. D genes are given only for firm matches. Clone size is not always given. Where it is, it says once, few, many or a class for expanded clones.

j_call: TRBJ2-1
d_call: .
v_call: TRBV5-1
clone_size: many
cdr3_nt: TGCGCCAGCAGCTTGAGGCAGGGAAGCTCCTACAATGAGCAGTTCTTC
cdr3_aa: CASSLRQGSSYNEQFF

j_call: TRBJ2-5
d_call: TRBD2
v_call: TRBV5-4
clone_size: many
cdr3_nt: TGTGCCAGCAGCTTGGAAGCGGGGAGCCAAGAGACCCAGTACTTC
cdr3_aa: CASSLEAGSQETQYF

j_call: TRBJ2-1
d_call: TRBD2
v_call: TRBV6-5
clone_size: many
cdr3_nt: TGTGCCAGCAGTTACTCCCCAAGAAGCGGGGGGGCCGGTGAGCAGTTCTTC
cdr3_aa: CASSYSPRSGGAGEQFF

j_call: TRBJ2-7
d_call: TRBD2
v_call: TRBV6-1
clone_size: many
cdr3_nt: TGTGCCACCGGACTAGCGGGGTTGAGCTCCTACGAGCAGTACTTC
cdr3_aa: CATGLAGLSSYEQYF

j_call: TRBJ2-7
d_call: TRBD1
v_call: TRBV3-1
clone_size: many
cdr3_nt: TGTGCCAGCAGCAGGGACAGAGGCTCCTACGAGCAGTACTTC
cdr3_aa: CASSRDRGSYEQYF

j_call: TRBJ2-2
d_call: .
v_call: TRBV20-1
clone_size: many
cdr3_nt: TGCAGTGCCGCTGGGACTCAGAACACCGGGGAGCTGTTTTTT
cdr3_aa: CSAAGTQNTGELFF

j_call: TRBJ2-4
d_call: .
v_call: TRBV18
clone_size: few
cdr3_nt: TGTGCCAGCTCCCCACCAACACGAGCCAAAAACATTCAGTACTTC
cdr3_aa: CASSPPTRAKNIQYF

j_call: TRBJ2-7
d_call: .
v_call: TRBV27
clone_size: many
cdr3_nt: TGTGCCAGCAGTCCCCCCGGACGGGAGCAGTACTTC
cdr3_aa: CASSPPGREQYF

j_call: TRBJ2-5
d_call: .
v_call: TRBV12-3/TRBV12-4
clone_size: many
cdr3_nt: TGTGCCAGCAGTTTCGGAGGGGGGGAAGAGACCCAGTACTTC
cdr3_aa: CASSFGGGEETQYF

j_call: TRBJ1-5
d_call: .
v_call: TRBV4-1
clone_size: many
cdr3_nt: TGCGCCAGCAGCCAAGATATTAGAACAGTGGGTAGCAATCAGCCCCAGCATTTT
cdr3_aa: CASSQDIRTVGSNQPQHF

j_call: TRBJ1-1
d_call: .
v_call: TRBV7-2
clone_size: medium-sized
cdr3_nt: TGTGCCAGCAGCCCCCGGAGGACGAACACTGAAGCTTTCTTT
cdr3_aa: CASSPRRTNTEAFF

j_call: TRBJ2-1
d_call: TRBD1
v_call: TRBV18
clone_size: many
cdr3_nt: TGTGCCAGCTCGCCAACCGGGACAGGAGTATACAATGAGCAGTTCTTC
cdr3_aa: CASSPTGTGVYNEQFF

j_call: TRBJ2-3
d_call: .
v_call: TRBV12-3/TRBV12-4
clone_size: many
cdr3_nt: TGTGCCAGCAGTCAAGACTTAGGTACGCAGTATTTT
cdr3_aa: CASSQDLGTQYF

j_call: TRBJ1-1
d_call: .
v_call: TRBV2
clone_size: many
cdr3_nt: TGTGCCAGCACAACCCGGGCCACTGAAGCTTTCTTT
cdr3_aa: CASTTRATEAFF

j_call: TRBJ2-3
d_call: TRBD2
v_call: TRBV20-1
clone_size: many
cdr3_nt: TGCAGTGCTACCGGGACTAGCAGGGCAGATACGCAGTATTTT
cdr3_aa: CSATGTSRADTQYF

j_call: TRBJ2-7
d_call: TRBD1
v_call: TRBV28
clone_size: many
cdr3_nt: TGTGCCAGCCTAAGGGACAGCCGCTACGAGCAGTACTTC
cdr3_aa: CASLRDSRYEQYF

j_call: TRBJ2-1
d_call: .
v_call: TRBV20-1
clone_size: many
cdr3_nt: TGCAGTGCAATAGCGGAGAGGAGGGATGAGCAGTTCTTC
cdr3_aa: CSAIAERRDEQFF

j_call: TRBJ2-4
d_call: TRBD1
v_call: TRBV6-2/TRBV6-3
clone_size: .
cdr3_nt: TGTGCCAGCAGCTCACATGGACAGGGGTTGCGAAACATTCAGTACTTC
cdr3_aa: CASSSHGQGLRNIQYF

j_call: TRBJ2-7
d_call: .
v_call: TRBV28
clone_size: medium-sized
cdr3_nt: TGTGCCAGCACTACCGGGACACAGACCTACGAGCAGTACTTC
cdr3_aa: CASTTGTQTYEQYF

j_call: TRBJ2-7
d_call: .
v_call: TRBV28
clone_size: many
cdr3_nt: TGTGCCAGCAGCCACTGGGCCCCTACTGGGTCCTACGAGCAGTACTTC
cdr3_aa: CASSHWAPTGSYEQYF

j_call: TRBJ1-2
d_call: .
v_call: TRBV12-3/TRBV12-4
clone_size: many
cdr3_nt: TGTGCCAGCAGGTTCTCAGGGACGGGCTATGGCTACACCTTC
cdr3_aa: CASRFSGTGYGYTF

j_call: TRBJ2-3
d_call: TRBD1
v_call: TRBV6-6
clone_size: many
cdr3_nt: TGTGCCAGCAGTCGACAGGGACCAGATACGCAGTATTTT
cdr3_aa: CASSRQGPDTQYF

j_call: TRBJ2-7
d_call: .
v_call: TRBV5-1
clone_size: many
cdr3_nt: TGCGCCAGCAGCTTGCAGACCTACCGACAGGCCTCCTACGAGCAGTACTTC
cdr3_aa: CASSLQTYRQASYEQYF

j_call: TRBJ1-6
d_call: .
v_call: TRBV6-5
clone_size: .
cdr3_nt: TGTGCCAGCAGTTACGAGGGCAATTCACCCCTCCACTTT
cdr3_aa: CASSYEGNSPLHF

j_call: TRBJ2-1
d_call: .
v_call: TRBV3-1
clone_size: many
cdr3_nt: TGTGCCAGCAGCCAAGTAGGTACAGGTGAGCAGTTCTTC
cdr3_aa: CASSQVGTGEQFF

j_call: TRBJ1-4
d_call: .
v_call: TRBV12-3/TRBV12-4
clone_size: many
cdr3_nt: TGTGCCAGCAGTCCCGAGCAGCCTGCAACTAATGAAAAACTGTTTTTT
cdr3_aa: CASSPEQPATNEKLFF

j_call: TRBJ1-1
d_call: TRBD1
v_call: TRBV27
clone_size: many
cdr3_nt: TGTGCCAGCAGTTCATTCCGTCAGACAGGGATGAACACTGAAGCTTTCTTT
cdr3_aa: CASSSFRQTGMNTEAFF

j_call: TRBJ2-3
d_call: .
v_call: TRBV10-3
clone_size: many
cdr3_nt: TGTGCCACCGGGCACAAGGGGGTAGATACGCAGTATTTT
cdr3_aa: CATGHKGVDTQYF

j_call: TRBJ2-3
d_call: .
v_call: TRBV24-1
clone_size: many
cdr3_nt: TGTGCCACCAGTGATTTCGGGAACAGGGCGGGCACAGATACGCAGTATTTT
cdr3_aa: CATSDFGNRAGTDTQYF

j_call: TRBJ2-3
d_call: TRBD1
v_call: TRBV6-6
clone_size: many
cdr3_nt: TGTGCCAGCAGACAAACCGGGACAGGAGGCGGGAGCACAGATACGCAGTATTTT
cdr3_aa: CASRQTGTGGGSTDTQYF

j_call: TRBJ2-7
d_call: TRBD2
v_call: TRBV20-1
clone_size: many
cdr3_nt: TGCAGTGCTTCCGGGACTAGCTACGAGCAGTACTTC
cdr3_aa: CSASGTSYEQYF

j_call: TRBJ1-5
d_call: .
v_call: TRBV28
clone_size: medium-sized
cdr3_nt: TGTGCCAGCAGTTCAGGACGGCAGCCCCAGCATTTT
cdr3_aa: CASSSGRQPQHF

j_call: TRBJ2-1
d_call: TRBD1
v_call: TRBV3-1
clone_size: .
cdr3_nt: TGTGCCAGCAGCCCCGGACAGGGGGCTAGCTCCTACAATGAGCAGTTCTTC
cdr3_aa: CASSPGQGASSYNEQFF

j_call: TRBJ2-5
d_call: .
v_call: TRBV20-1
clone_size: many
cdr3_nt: TGCAGTGCTAGAACGCCGGTTAAAGAGACCCAGTACTTC
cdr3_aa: CSARTPVKETQYF

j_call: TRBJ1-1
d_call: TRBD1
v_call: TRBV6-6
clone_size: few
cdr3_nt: TGTGCCAGCAGTTACTCGACGGGACAGGGAAGGAACACTGAAGCTTTCTTT
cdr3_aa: CASSYSTGQGRNTEAFF

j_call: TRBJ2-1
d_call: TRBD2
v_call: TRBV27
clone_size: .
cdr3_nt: TGTGCCAGCAAGGGCGGGAGGGCGAGGAGTGAGCAGTTCTTC
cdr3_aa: CASKGGRARSEQFF

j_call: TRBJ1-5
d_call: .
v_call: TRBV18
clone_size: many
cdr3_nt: TGTGCCAGCTCGAGGGGCAGTGATCAGCCCCAGCATTTT
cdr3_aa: CASSRGSDQPQHF

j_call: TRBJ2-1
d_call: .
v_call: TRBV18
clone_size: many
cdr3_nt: TGTGCCAGCTCACCACGAGGGTCAGGCAATGAGCAGTTCTTC
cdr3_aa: CASSPRGSGNEQFF

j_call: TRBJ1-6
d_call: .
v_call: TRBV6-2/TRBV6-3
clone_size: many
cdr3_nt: TGTGCCAGCAGCGCCCTTGAGGGAAATTCACCCCTCCACTTT
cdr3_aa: CASSALEGNSPLHF

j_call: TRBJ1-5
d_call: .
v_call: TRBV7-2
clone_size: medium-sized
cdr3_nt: TGTGCCAGCAGCTTAGAGGTGGGCAGAGGACTCAATCAGCCCCAGCATTTT
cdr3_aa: CASSLEVGRGLNQPQHF

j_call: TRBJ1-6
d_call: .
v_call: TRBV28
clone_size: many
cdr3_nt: TGTGCCAGCAGGCGTTGGACGGATTATAGCTCCTATAATTCACCCCTCCACTTT
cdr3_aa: CASRRWTDYSSYNSPLHF